A single T cell receptor (beta chain) is shown here with its context. This specimen belongs to a study of blood T cell repertoires in COVID-19. Whole-study context: Material from acute and convalescent COVID-19 was sourced from the United States, Italy and Spain. The analysed material was cDNA or gDNA that came from T cells, B-cell-depleted T cells, or PBMCs.

Libraries were prepared by immunoSEQ multiplex PCR; TCRdb keeps only in-frame clonotypes and omits some of them. The sample yields some 91,000 clones, 70% to 90% seen once. CDR1 is SGHRS and CDR2 is YFSETQ in the germline V gene. Deletions cut 5 bases from V and 1 base from J, with 17 bases between. This CDR3 has 16 amino acids. V usage is TRBV5-1 and J usage is TRBJ2-3; unclear D gene. This TCR derives from a human donor in a cohort sampled during active COVID-19. The specimen sequenced was peripheral blood. CDR3 protein: CASSSIPQEGTDTQYF. The CDR3 coding sequence is TGCGCCAGCAGTTCGATACCTCAAGAGGGCACAGATACGCAGTATTTT.